The clone carrying this TCR beta chain appeared a few times. Antigen specificity is unknown. Time point specified: cycle 4 day 1 (C4D1), after more than five weeks of nivolumab. Every patient had relapsed following autologous stem cell transplantation, and cohorts differed in brentuximab vedotin exposure. Classification of best responses gave complete response, partial response or progressive disease. The method was immunoSEQ multiplex PCR; TCRdb's version includes in-frame clones alone and lacks a portion of them. This table has 20,000 to 25,000 clones, 70% to 85% appearing once. Germline-derived CDR1 and CDR2 are SGHAT and FQNNGV. Trimming shortened V by 5 bases and J by 4 bases, and 12 bases separated the two germline ends. The CDR3 covers 13 residues. The sample originates from a study of PD-1 blockade in classical Hodgkin lymphoma. Notes on the study in general: Baseline diversity was lower in partial responders and progressors than complete responders. Excluded were patients who started nivolumab under 1 year after ASCT, a group that had lower diversity. Reports indicated that newly diagnosed patients had lower baseline TCR diversity than healthy donors did.

The rearrangement uses TRBV11-2 and TRBJ2-7; D not resolved. The sequence was obtained from a human donor with classical Hodgkin lymphoma. The sample was peripheral blood mononuclear cells (PBMCs), taken before the fourth cycle of nivolumab. The CDR3 nucleotides are TGTGCCAGCAGCCCATGGGTTGGTTACGAGCAGTACTTC. Translation gives CASSPWVGYEQYF.